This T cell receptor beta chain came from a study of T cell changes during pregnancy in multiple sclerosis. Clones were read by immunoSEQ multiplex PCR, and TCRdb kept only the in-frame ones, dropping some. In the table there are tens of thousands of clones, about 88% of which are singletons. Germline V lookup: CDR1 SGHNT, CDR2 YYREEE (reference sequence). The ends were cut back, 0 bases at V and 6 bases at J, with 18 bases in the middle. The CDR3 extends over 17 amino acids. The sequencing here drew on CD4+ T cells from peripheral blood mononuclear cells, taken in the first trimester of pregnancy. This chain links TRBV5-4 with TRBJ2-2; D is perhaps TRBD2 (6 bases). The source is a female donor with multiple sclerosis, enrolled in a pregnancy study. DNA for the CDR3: TGTGCCAGCAGCTTGGCCGTTTGGGGTACTAGCCCCGGGGAGCTGTTTTTT. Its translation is CASSLAVWGTSPGELFF.